The rows below give T cell receptor beta chains drawn from one sample of a study of long-term antiretroviral therapy in people with HIV. TCRdb keeps only in-frame clones here, not all; method: immunoSEQ multiplex PCR. The data hold about 8,500 clones, with 84% observed a single time. The specimen was unsorted PBMCs, collected 0.3 years before starting antiretroviral therapy. The receptors stem from a man aged 30-40 years with HIV. CDR3s include the opening cysteine and the closing phenylalanine or tryptophan. A D gene is named only where the DNA matches it firmly. Clone size is shown for a subset of rows, as once, few, many or a class of expanded clone.

v_gene: TRBV2
d_gene: NA
j_gene: TRBJ1-5
abundance: few
CDR3nt: TGTGCCAGCAGTGAAGCGCTGGGGGGACGCAATCAGCCCCAGCATTTT
CDR3aa: CASSEALGGRNQPQHF

v_gene: TRBV18
d_gene: TRBD1
j_gene: TRBJ2-7
abundance: few
CDR3nt: TGTGCCAGCTCACCACCCCGGGACAGCTACGAGCAGTACTTC
CDR3aa: CASSPPRDSYEQYF

v_gene: TRBV28
d_gene: TRBD2
j_gene: TRBJ2-1
abundance: NA
CDR3nt: TGTGCCAGCAGACTAGCGGGCAATGAGCAGTTCTTC
CDR3aa: CASRLAGNEQFF

v_gene: TRBV7-9
d_gene: TRBD2
j_gene: TRBJ2-1
abundance: NA
CDR3nt: TGTGCCAGCAGCGCTCCTAGCGGGAGCTCCTACAATGAGCAGTTCTTC
CDR3aa: CASSAPSGSSYNEQFF

v_gene: TRBV4-3
d_gene: NA
j_gene: TRBJ2-3
abundance: NA
CDR3nt: TGCGCCAGCAGCCAAACGTCTGGCGGTAGCACAGATACGCAGTATTTT
CDR3aa: CASSQTSGGSTDTQYF

v_gene: TRBV5-1
d_gene: NA
j_gene: TRBJ2-7
abundance: NA
CDR3nt: TGCGCCAGCAGCCCTCCCGGGATTCACGAGCAGTACTTC
CDR3aa: CASSPPGIHEQYF

v_gene: TRBV2
d_gene: TRBD1
j_gene: TRBJ1-5
abundance: NA
CDR3nt: TGTGCCAGCAGAGTTGGGACAGTTAGCAATCAGCCCCAGCATTTT
CDR3aa: CASRVGTVSNQPQHF

v_gene: TRBV27
d_gene: NA
j_gene: TRBJ2-7
abundance: NA
CDR3nt: TGTGCCAGCAGTTCGACATGGGAGCAGTACTTC
CDR3aa: CASSSTWEQYF

v_gene: TRBV10-3
d_gene: NA
j_gene: TRBJ1-5
abundance: NA
CDR3nt: TGTGCCATCAGTGAGGCACTGGACGATCAGCCCCAGCATTTT
CDR3aa: CAISEALDDQPQHF

v_gene: TRBV7-2
d_gene: NA
j_gene: TRBJ2-7
abundance: NA
CDR3nt: TGTGCCAGCAGCTTAAGTCGTGGAAAAATTGCGCAGTACTTC
CDR3aa: CASSLSRGKIAQYF

v_gene: TRBV4-1
d_gene: NA
j_gene: TRBJ2-1
abundance: NA
CDR3nt: TGCGCCAGCAACTCATTGTTTTTTCGGGACACTGGGAGTAATGAGCAGTTCTTC
CDR3aa: CASNSLFFRDTGSNEQFF

v_gene: TRBV7-6
d_gene: TRBD1
j_gene: TRBJ2-7
abundance: NA
CDR3nt: TGTGCCAGCAGCTTAGCACAGGGGGTGAACTACGAGCAGTACTTC
CDR3aa: CASSLAQGVNYEQYF

v_gene: TRBV19
d_gene: NA
j_gene: TRBJ2-5
abundance: NA
CDR3nt: TGTGCCAGTAGTAGCCTGGTTGGTGGTGAGACCCAGTACTTC
CDR3aa: CASSSLVGGETQYF

v_gene: TRBV4-3
d_gene: NA
j_gene: TRBJ1-5
abundance: NA
CDR3nt: TGCGCCAGCAGCCAAGATCTAAGGGGCGGTAATCAGCCCCAGCATTTT
CDR3aa: CASSQDLRGGNQPQHF

v_gene: TRBV28
d_gene: TRBD2
j_gene: TRBJ2-3
abundance: once
CDR3nt: TGTGCCAGCAGCCCCCAACTAGCGGGAGGAAGGGATACGCAGTATTTT
CDR3aa: CASSPQLAGGRDTQYF

v_gene: TRBV5-1
d_gene: NA
j_gene: TRBJ1-2
abundance: NA
CDR3nt: TGCGCCAGCAGCTCCACCCGGGACGGAACTAACTATGGCTACACCTTC
CDR3aa: CASSSTRDGTNYGYTF

v_gene: TRBV7-6
d_gene: NA
j_gene: TRBJ1-6
abundance: NA
CDR3nt: TGTGCCAGCAGCTTAGGAGGGGGAGTGGATTCACCCCTCCACTTT
CDR3aa: CASSLGGGVDSPLHF

v_gene: TRBV14
d_gene: NA
j_gene: TRBJ1-4
abundance: medium-sized
CDR3nt: TGTGCCAGCAGTCCAACTAATGAAAAACTGTTTTTT
CDR3aa: CASSPTNEKLFF

v_gene: TRBV19
d_gene: NA
j_gene: TRBJ1-1
abundance: NA
CDR3nt: TGTGCCAGTAGTGTCGACCCAGGGTACACTGAAGCTTTCTTT
CDR3aa: CASSVDPGYTEAFF

v_gene: TRBV29-1
d_gene: TRBD1
j_gene: TRBJ1-2
abundance: NA
CDR3nt: TGCAGCGTCAGCTTGGGGGGTCAAACAGGGGCCAAAATCTCCTATGGCTACACCTTC
CDR3aa: CSVSLGGQTGAKISYGYTF

v_gene: TRBV4-1
d_gene: TRBD1
j_gene: TRBJ2-4
abundance: NA
CDR3nt: TGCGCCAGCAGCGAGACGACAGGGGGAGCCAAAAACATTCAGTACTTC
CDR3aa: CASSETTGGAKNIQYF

v_gene: TRBV11-2
d_gene: TRBD1
j_gene: TRBJ1-3
abundance: NA
CDR3nt: TGTGCCAGCAGTTTGACGGGACAGTTTGGAAACACCATATATTTT
CDR3aa: CASSLTGQFGNTIYF

v_gene: TRBV30
d_gene: TRBD2
j_gene: TRBJ2-5
abundance: NA
CDR3nt: TGTGCCTGGAGTGTACTAGAGCCTAGCGGATACCAAGAGACCCAGTACTTC
CDR3aa: CAWSVLEPSGYQETQYF

v_gene: TRBV6-4
d_gene: NA
j_gene: TRBJ2-3
abundance: NA
CDR3nt: TGTGCCAGCAGTGCGGGAGACACAGATACGCAGTATTTT
CDR3aa: CASSAGDTDTQYF

v_gene: TRBV5-1
d_gene: TRBD1
j_gene: TRBJ2-2
abundance: NA
CDR3nt: TGCGCCAGCAGCTTCTGGGACAGGGAAGCCGGGGAGCTGTTTTTT
CDR3aa: CASSFWDREAGELFF

v_gene: TRBV4-3
d_gene: NA
j_gene: TRBJ2-5
abundance: NA
CDR3nt: TGCGCCAGCAGCCCAGGGCGCAGGGTTCCCGATTACCAAGAGACCCAGTACTTC
CDR3aa: CASSPGRRVPDYQETQYF

v_gene: TRBV7-2
d_gene: TRBD2
j_gene: TRBJ2-5
abundance: NA
CDR3nt: TGTGCCAGCAGCCCGACAGCCGCGGGGGGGCCGGGAGAGACCCAGTACTTC
CDR3aa: CASSPTAAGGPGETQYF

v_gene: TRBV4-1
d_gene: TRBD2
j_gene: TRBJ2-3
abundance: NA
CDR3nt: TGCGCCAGCAGCCAAGTTCGGGAGCGGGGGGGAGGAACAGATACGCAGTATTTT
CDR3aa: CASSQVRERGGGTDTQYF

v_gene: TRBV28
d_gene: TRBD1
j_gene: TRBJ2-3
abundance: NA
CDR3nt: TGTGCCAGCAGTTCCCCGACAGGGATTCGGGATACGCAGTATTTT
CDR3aa: CASSSPTGIRDTQYF